The T cell receptor beta chain under discussion was sequenced for a study of blood T cell repertoires in COVID-19. In the study overall: The United States, Italy and Spain were the sources of the acute and convalescent COVID-19 samples. T cells, B-cell-depleted T cells, or PBMCs provided the cDNA or gDNA that served as material.

The ends lost 0 bases at V and 4 bases at J; junction bases unmatched: 7. The length of the CDR3 is 17 residues. Germline CDR1 is KGHSH and CDR2 is LQKENI. Original processing methods: Amplification with reference gene primers provided the estimates of nucleated cell counts. The method was immunoSEQ multiplex PCR; TCRdb's version includes in-frame clones alone and lacks a portion of them. The DNA was the basis for D and trimming; V, J and clone size are from that table. The sample yields roughly 200,000 clones, around four fifths seen once. This clonotype originated in a man between 40 and 49 years old with active or convalescent COVID-19. The chain couples TRBV18 to TRBJ1-4, with TRBD1 matching 8 bases. The sample was peripheral blood. The CDR3 nucleotides are TGTGCCAGCTCACCACCGGGCACAGGGGGGAGTAATGAAAAACTGTTTTTT. Translation: CASSPPGTGGSNEKLFF.